These T cell receptor beta chains were read from a single sample in a study of blood T cell repertoires in COVID-19. Using immunoSEQ multiplex PCR, the repertoire was profiled, and TCRdb retains in-frame clones only, with some absent. This sample has over 100,000 clones; 91% occur once, and the top ten carry 3.5% to 4.5%. Sequences were obtained from peripheral blood. Receptors originate from a man aged 18-30 years with acute or convalescent COVID-19. CDR3s include the opening cysteine and the closing phenylalanine or tryptophan. Each record gives: D gene, J gene, CDR3 length, V gene, clone size, CDR3 DNA, CDR3 protein. The D gene is left open where the match is weak. Only some rows state a clone size, as once, few, many or a class for expanded clones.

d_gene: TRBD1; j_gene: TRBJ1-1; len: 14; v_gene: TRBV4-1; abundance: -; CDR3nt: TGCGCCAGCAGCATAAGACAGGGGAGCACTGAAGCTTTCTTT; CDR3aa: CASSIRQGSTEAFF
d_gene: -; j_gene: TRBJ2-7; len: 13; v_gene: TRBV6-5; abundance: -; CDR3nt: TGTGCCAGCAGCCCGACAGGACCCTACGAGCAGTACTTC; CDR3aa: CASSPTGPYEQYF
d_gene: -; j_gene: TRBJ2-5; len: 13; v_gene: TRBV12-3/TRBV12-4; abundance: -; CDR3nt: TGTGCCAGCCGATATCACGCGGGCGAGACCCAGTACTTC; CDR3aa: CASRYHAGETQYF
d_gene: TRBD1; j_gene: TRBJ1-6; len: 17; v_gene: TRBV19; abundance: once; CDR3nt: TGTGCCAGTAGTATAGTGGTGAAGGGGGCCTCCCAGTCACCCCTCCACTTT; CDR3aa: CASSIVVKGASQSPLHF
d_gene: TRBD1; j_gene: TRBJ2-1; len: 15; v_gene: TRBV2; abundance: -; CDR3nt: TGTGCCAGCAGCACCGGGACAGGGACCTACAATGAGCAGTTCTTC; CDR3aa: CASSTGTGTYNEQFF
d_gene: -; j_gene: TRBJ2-7; len: 15; v_gene: TRBV6-1; abundance: -; CDR3nt: TGTGCCAGCAGTGAATCTGGGCCCCAATCCTACGAGCAGTACTTC; CDR3aa: CASSESGPQSYEQYF
d_gene: -; j_gene: TRBJ2-7; len: 14; v_gene: TRBV6-5; abundance: -; CDR3nt: TGTGCCAGCAGCCAGGGGATCGAGGCCTACGAGCAGTACTTC; CDR3aa: CASSQGIEAYEQYF
d_gene: -; j_gene: TRBJ1-2; len: 13; v_gene: TRBV7-9; abundance: -; CDR3nt: TGTGCCAGCAGCTTAGTGTCCAGCTATGGCTACACCTTC; CDR3aa: CASSLVSSYGYTF
d_gene: -; j_gene: TRBJ2-7; len: 12; v_gene: TRBV14; abundance: -; CDR3nt: TGTGCCAGCAGCGCGGGGCCCTACGAGCAGTACTTC; CDR3aa: CASSAGPYEQYF
d_gene: TRBD1; j_gene: TRBJ1-2; len: 15; v_gene: TRBV19; abundance: -; CDR3nt: TGTGCCAGCGGGGACGACAGGGGGAGAATGAGTGGCTACACCTTC; CDR3aa: CASGDDRGRMSGYTF
d_gene: TRBD2; j_gene: TRBJ2-7; len: 18; v_gene: TRBV4-2; abundance: -; CDR3nt: TGTGCCAGCAGCCAAGCCCCGGGACTAGCGGGAGGAACCTACGAGCAGTACTTC; CDR3aa: CASSQAPGLAGGTYEQYF
d_gene: TRBD1; j_gene: TRBJ2-7; len: 17; v_gene: TRBV30; abundance: -; CDR3nt: TGTGCCTGGAGCAGACAGTTTCCGGGACAGGGGGCTGACGAGCAGTACTTC; CDR3aa: CAWSRQFPGQGADEQYF
d_gene: -; j_gene: TRBJ1-2; len: 13; v_gene: TRBV11-3; abundance: -; CDR3nt: TGTGCCAGCAGCCCAGGCGAAGGCTATGGCTACACCTTC; CDR3aa: CASSPGEGYGYTF